The clone carrying this T cell receptor (beta chain) has a handful of counts. This sample is part of a study of blood T cells in healthy people across ages. Then a second PCR, running roughly 7 to 11 cycles, was carried out with a sample-barcoded 5' primer and a J-beta primer mix. TCRdb fed the 5' RACE reads into MiXCR, producing one record per CDR3 protein. There are 540,000 or so distinct CDR3 sequences in the sample; roughly 29% occur only once, and under 20% lies in the top ten. This CDR3 is built from 14 residues. Looked up from germline, CDR1 is MNHEY and CDR2 is SMNVEV (reference sequence). Between the trimmed V and J ends, which lost 2 bases and 1 base, there was a span of 8 bases.

The J gene is TRBJ1-1, the V gene TRBV27, with no clear D. The sequenced sample was blood. This TCR was sampled from a woman aged 70-85 years in good health. DNA of the CDR3: TGTGCCAGCAGTTTAGGAGTTTCGAACACTGAAGCTTTCTTT. Translating it yields CASSLGVSNTEAFF.